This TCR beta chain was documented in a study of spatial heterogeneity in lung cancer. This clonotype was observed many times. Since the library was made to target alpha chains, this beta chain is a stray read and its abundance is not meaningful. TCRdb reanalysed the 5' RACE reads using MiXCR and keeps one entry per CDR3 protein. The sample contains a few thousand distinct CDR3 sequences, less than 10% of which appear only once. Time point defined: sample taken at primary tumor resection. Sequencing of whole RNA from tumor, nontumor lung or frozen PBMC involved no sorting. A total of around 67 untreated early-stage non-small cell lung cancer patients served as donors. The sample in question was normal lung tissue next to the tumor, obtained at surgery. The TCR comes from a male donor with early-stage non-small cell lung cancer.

The CDR3 bases are TGTGCCAGCAGCCGCCCAAGTATCGACGGGTCCTACGAGCAGTACTTC. Its translation is CASSRPSIDGSYEQYF. The rearrangement uses TRBV5-4 and TRBJ2-7; no clear D. CDR1 and CDR2 (germline): SGHNT, YYREEE (reference sequence). V was shortened by 4 bases and J by 1 base, with 18 bases between the two germline ends. This CDR3 comprises 16 residues.